This note documents a single T cell receptor beta chain sequence. Its antigen is not identified. This entry is derived from a study of CXCR3-negative and CXCR3-positive naive CD8 T cells. Naive cells were sorted as CD45RO-, CCR7+, CD27+ and CD95-. UMI-labeled 5' RACE yielded the TRB cDNA libraries. TCRdb re-called the 5' RACE reads; one entry per CDR3 protein, DNA not given. In total, the table holds some 150,000 distinct CDR3 sequences. The CDR3 is 13 residues long. Germline CDR1 and CDR2: GTSNPN and SVGIG (reference sequence). The study's findings and limits: TRB CDR3s were more hydrophobic in CXCR3-positive than in CXCR3-negative naive cells. Naive CXCR3-positive and CXCR3-negative cells shared TRBV-TRBJ usage; memory cells diverged.

The sequenced sample was naive CXCR3+ CD8+ T cells from blood. Subset defined: CD45RO-CCR7+CD27+CD95- naive CD8+ T cells expressing CXCR3 (TNR3+). The sequence was collected from a human donor in good health. Some clones in this sample may be carry-over from other donors' samples. The chain couples TRBV30 to TRBJ2-7; TCRdb picks TRBD1, but there is no DNA to check that call. The CDR3: CAWSAIGTGNQYF.